This TCR beta chain was captured in a study of cytomegalovirus exposure and HLA in healthy donors. This clone was counted only a few times. PCR primers comprised 60 Vbeta and 13 Jbeta primers. Data came from immunoSEQ multiplex PCR; TCRdb stores just in-frame clones and leaves some out. The sample lists some 180,000 clones; 12% were seen once. Germline V gene sequence: CDR1 MRHNA, CDR2 SNTAGT. After removal of 11 bases from V and 4 bases from J, the junction contained 8 bases not matched to a gene. This CDR3 is built from 14 residues. This TCR was recovered from a man over 45 in good health and CMV-seropositive. Source material: PBMCs. The gene calls are TRBV6-4 and TRBJ2-2; 9 bases match TRBD1. The CDR3 protein is CASRGDRATGELFF. In nucleotides, the CDR3 is TGTGCCTCTCGAGGGGACAGGGCCACCGGGGAGCTGTTTTTT.